This T cell receptor (beta chain) was observed in a study of T cells in Graves' hyperthyroidism and ophthalmopathy (dated by TCRdb to the late 2010s). Regarding the study in general: Peripheral blood was sampled at the time of initial diagnosis, prior to any treatment. To identify TCR V-J signatures that set the groups apart, the researchers used a discovery cohort of more than 95 patients, made up of under 50 with Graves' ophthalmopathy and 57 with stable Graves' hyperthyroidism. Prospective prediction of ophthalmopathy was tested in an independent validation cohort consisting of 18 to 20 hyperthyroidism patients and around 17 patients who later progressed to ophthalmopathy. For training and testing, the 100 patients in the discovery cohort were randomly divided in a 7:3 ratio. In addition, the study compared T-cell repertoires in thyroid tissue and in blood from several Graves' hyperthyroidism patients. Once sampling was done, hyperthyroidism patients were given methimazole at a starting dose of 30 mg daily, whereas ophthalmopathy patients were given high-dose intravenous methylprednisolone. TCR Vbeta CDR3 sequencing of fewer than 150 peripheral blood samples (under 45 ophthalmopathy, about 80 hyperthyroidism and roughly 17 progressor patients) is reported in the paper. Broader findings and caveats from the paper: In cross-validation, a model built on a 13 V-J signature told ophthalmopathy apart from stable hyperthyroidism with approximately 90% sensitivity and roughly 81% specificity, and in testing the same model reached 80%/75%. Sample size was not statistically predetermined, and blinding of investigators to group allocation was not performed. Most expanded thyroid clonotypes (frequency above 0.001) were also detected in blood, a finding suggesting that blood repertoires may reflect thyroid immune responses. During validation, the model predicted progression to ophthalmopathy a median of roughly 7.1 months ahead of onset, with roughly 65% sensitivity and roughly 75% specificity.

A patient counted as having stable Graves' hyperthyroidism if no progression to ophthalmopathy occurred over 18 months of follow-up. Hyperthyroidism patients were aged 18 to 65 years and newly diagnosed, with disease duration of less than 2 months. Patients with uncontrolled infections, other autoimmune diseases, pregnancy or lactation were excluded. Diagnoses were based on clinical symptoms, serum thyroxine and TRAb, thyroid ultrasound and orbital computed tomography. PBMCs were separated from 10 ml of fresh peripheral blood using Ficoll-Paque density gradient centrifugation. Trizol reagent was used to extract total RNA, and RNA quality was then checked on an Agilent 2100 Bioanalyzer. Amplification of TCR beta CDR3 regions was carried out from RNA transcripts. The first round of RT-PCR for the TCR CDR3 was performed with the HTBI primer set and the Qiagen OneStep RT-PCR kit. Libraries were constructed in a second round of multiplex PCR, after which size selection and purification were performed. The libraries were sequenced on an Illumina HiSeq2000 using paired-end 100 bp reads. The study's processing was this. SOAPnuke was used to process the raw data, with reads discarded if the reads contained adapters or uncalled bases, had a mean Phred below 15, or lacked an exact constant-primer or identifier match. High-quality paired reads were merged with COPE v1.2.5, and unique nucleotide sequences were defined as clonotypes. MiTCR v1.1 was used to align clonotypes to the IMGT TRBV, TRBD and TRBJ reference segments. The analysis was restricted to V-J combinations with a frequency above 0.0001, which together covered 99% to 99.2% of the repertoires. A TCS score was defined as the ratio between F50 (clonal expansion) and ExV (chaos), using BLOSUM62-based TCRdist between CDR3 peptides within each V-J. Welch's t-statistics and random forest reduced 500 to 550 V-J features to 13, which were used in a naive Bayes classifier (R e1071). Using fastp trimming at Q25 and MiXCR clonotype assembly, TCRdb reanalyzed the public sequencing data and kept in-frame beta chains. Rows are combined by CDR3 protein, so each entry shows the most common genes and DNA. The V and J calls, along with clone size, are taken from TCRdb and not from the paper's own processing. This sample gives around 420,000 distinct CDR3 sequences in total; approximately 14% of them show up just once. The ten largest make up roughly 14% of the sample.

The CDR3 measures 17 amino acids from cysteine to phenylalanine. Solely the CDR3 DNA is kept, with 51 bases framed from the first base. Relative to germline, V is 1 base shorter and J is 0 bases shorter, with 12 bases between their ends. The germline V gene supplies CDR1 MNHEY and CDR2 SVGEGT. On this clonotype itself: Its antigen is unknown. No base qualities exist here, and no much larger clone lies one base off it.

Sequences were obtained from blood. The clonotype was recovered from a woman aged 18-29 years with Graves' hyperthyroidism. The V gene is TRBV6-2 or TRBV6-3 and the J gene is TRBJ1-4, with no confidently assigned D gene. The encoded CDR3 is CASSYYLRPATNEKLFF. Here is the DNA: TGTGCCAGCAGTTACTACCTTCGCCCCGCAACTAATGAAAAACTGTTTTTT.